This TCR beta chain originates from a study of blood T cell repertoires in COVID-19. As for the study in general: The United States, Italy and Spain supplied acute and convalescent COVID-19 samples.

Germline loops: CDR1 LNHDA, CDR2 SQIVND (reference sequence). The V gene lost 1 base and the J gene lost 6 bases, with 15 bases spanning the gap. This CDR3 has 15 amino acids. Original data processing: Cell counts per sample came from amplifying reference gene primers. Generated by immunoSEQ multiplex PCR, the TCRdb table keeps only in-frame clones and is missing some. That table supplies the V and J calls and clone size; D and trimming were determined from the DNA. Among approximately 89,000 clones listed, around 92% were seen once. The source material was peripheral blood. The TCR was taken from a woman aged 55-69 years with active COVID-19. The rearrangement joins TRBV19 to TRBJ1-1; D perhaps matches TRBD1 (6 bases). The CDR3 DNA sequence: TGTGCCAGTAGTATAGGATTACAGGGAAACTCTGAAGCTTTCTTT. Protein: CASSIGLQGNSEAFF.